A single sample is the source of the 17 T cell receptor beta chains below, sequenced in a study of T cell responses to AZD1222 COVID-19 vaccine. The repertoire was sequenced with immunoSEQ multiplex PCR; TCRdb's copy has only in-frame clones and lacks some. The sample comprises approximately 85,000 clones, 85% to 90% of which are singletons, and roughly 7.7% rests with the top ten. The material sequenced was peripheral blood, taken on day 0 of AZD1222 vaccination. Receptors were obtained from an adult in good health.

This clone has a single count. This CDR3 is CASSLFEVLETQYF. In DNA form, the CDR3 reads TGTGCCAGCAGCTTATTTGAGGTTCTGGAGACCCAGTACTTC. The V gene is TRBV7-9, the J gene TRBJ2-5; D gene uncertain. Germline-derived CDR1 and CDR2 are SEHNR and FQNEAQ (reference sequence). The CDR3 spans 14 residues. V was shortened by 2 bases and J by 5 bases, with 12 bases between the two germline ends.

The V and J genes are TRBV2 and TRBJ2-7; 8 nucleotides align to TRBD1. Per germline, CDR1 SNHLY and CDR2 FYNNEI. After removal of 6 bases from V and 6 bases from J, the junction contained 10 bases not matched to a gene. The CDR3 extends over 14 amino acids. Written as DNA, the CDR3 is TGTGCCAGCAGGCTTCTTGGACAGGGAGGCGAGCAGTACTTC. Translated, it gives CASRLLGQGGEQYF.

The chain combines TRBV5-8 with TRBJ2-1; TRBD2 aligns across 15 bases. CDR1 is SGHTS, CDR2 YDEGEE, per germline. The CDR3 is made up of 15 amino acids. The J segment lost 8 bases and the V segment lost 4 bases, leaving 4 bases of the junction unmatched. The CDR3 bases are TGTGCCAGCAGCCGGACTAGCGGGAGGGCCGATGAGCAGTTCTTC. This encodes CASSRTSGRADEQFF.

The chain combines TRBV29-1 with TRBJ1-3; D perhaps matches TRBD1 (6 bases). V dropped 7 bases and J dropped 2 bases, with 9 bases sitting between them. CDR1 SQVTM and CDR2 ANQGSEA come from the germline V gene. This CDR3 is built from 12 residues. In DNA form, the CDR3 reads TGCAGCGGCCAGGGGACTGGAAACACCATATATTTT. The encoded protein is CSGQGTGNTIYF.

The V gene is TRBV11-3, the J gene TRBJ1-1; possible D gene TRBD1, 6 bases. CDR3 length: 16 amino acids. Germline-derived CDR1 and CDR2 are SGHNT and YENEEA. The V and J ends lost 5 bases and 0 bases respectively, with 16 bases between them. The CDR3 sequence is CASSASGGKLNTEAFF. The DNA of the CDR3 is TGTGCCAGCAGCGCCTCGGGGGGCAAGTTGAACACTGAAGCTTTCTTT. The complete variable domain, with remaining parts taken from reference TRBV11-3 and TRBJ1-1, reads EAGVVQSPRYKIIEKKQPVAFWCNPISGHNTLYWYLQNLGQGPELLIRYENEEAVDDSQLPKDRFSAERLKGVDSTLKIQPAELGDSAVYLCASSASGGKLNTEAFFGQGTRLTVV.

This chain uses TRBV5-1 with TRBJ2-1, with 12 bases identical to TRBD1. The V segment lost 4 bases and the J segment 7 bases; nucleotides outside the gene matches: 9. The CDR3 is 16 residues long. Germline V gene lookup returns CDR1 SGHRS and CDR2 YFSETQ. CDR3 nucleotide sequence: TGCGCCAGCAGCACTACGGGACAGGGGGCCCGAAATGAGCAGTTCTTC. It specifies CASSTTGQGARNEQFF.

This chain uses TRBV15 with TRBJ2-7, with 8 nucleotides matching TRBD1. CDR3 length: 16 residues. After removal of 0 bases from V and 7 bases from J, the junction contained 11 bases not matched to a gene. Germline V gene lookup returns CDR1 LNHNV and CDR2 YYDKDF (reference sequence). The CDR3 region is CATSRDNIRTGREQYF. The CDR3 DNA sequence: TGTGCCACCAGCAGAGATAACATCAGGACAGGGAGAGAGCAGTACTTC. The variable domain in full, completed from reference TRBV15 and TRBJ2-7, reads DAMVIQNPRYQVTQFGKPVTLSCSQTLNHNVMYWYQQKSSQAPKLLFHYYDKDFNNEADTPDNFQSRRPNTSFCFLDIRSPGLGDTAMYLCATSRDNIRTGREQYFGPGTRLTVT.

The gene calls are TRBV28 and TRBJ1-1; weak D call: TRBD1 (5 bases). V was trimmed by 2 bases and J by 1 base, leaving 8 bases between them. The germline CDR1 and CDR2 sequences are MDHEN and SYDVKM. This CDR3 is 14 amino acids long. The CDR3 nucleotides are TGTGCCAGCAGTTTAGCGGGGGGGAACACTGAAGCTTTCTTT. Protein: CASSLAGGNTEAFF.

The V gene is TRBV6-1, the J gene TRBJ2-2, with 15 bases that match TRBD2. The CDR3 consists of 19 residues. V lost 0 bases to trimming and J lost 4 bases; unmatched junction nucleotides: 6. CDR1 is MNHNS and CDR2 is SASEGT in the germline V gene. The chain's CDR3 is CASSEAGTSGGRGTGELFF. In DNA, the CDR3 is TGTGCCAGCAGTGAAGCTGGGACTAGCGGGGGGAGGGGCACCGGGGAGCTGTTTTTT.

This clone was picked up a small number of times. The chain employs TRBV27 and TRBJ1-4; the D is unclear. The CDR3 has 16 amino acids. The V end lost 4 bases, the J end lost 8 bases, and 20 bases lay between the germline ends. Germline CDR1 and CDR2: MNHEY and SMNVEV (reference sequence). DNA for the CDR3: TGTGCCAGCAGTTCCCGAGACCCGCGGCTTGGCGAAAAACTGTTTTTT. Translating gives CASSSRDPRLGEKLFF. Based on the CDR3 plus reference TRBV27 and TRBJ1-4, the full variable domain is EAQVTQNPRYLITVTGKKLTVTCSQNMNHEYMSWYRQDPGLGLRQIYYSMNVEVTDKGDVPEGYKVSRKEKRNFPLILESPSPNQTSLYFCASSSRDPRLGEKLFFGSGTQLSVL.

The chain combines TRBV6-1 with TRBJ1-5, with a tentative D call TRBD1 (6 bases). The length of the CDR3 is 17 residues. Germline V lookup: CDR1 MNHNS, CDR2 SASEGT. With 4 bases removed from V and 5 bases from J, the gap between germline ends came to 21 bases. CDR3 residues: CASSARGGSLGDQPQHF. CDR3 coding DNA: TGTGCCAGCAGTGCCCGAGGGGGTTCATTGGGGGATCAGCCCCAGCATTTT.

The genes are TRBV27 and TRBJ2-1; 8 nucleotides line up with TRBD2. CDR1 is MNHEY, CDR2 SMNVEV, per germline (reference sequence). The trim removed 2 bases at V and 4 bases at J, leaving 4 bases unmatched. The CDR3 is 15 amino acids. CDR3 in amino acids: CASSLRGGRYNEQFF. In nucleotides, the CDR3 is TGTGCCAGCAGTTTACGGGGGGGTCGGTACAATGAGCAGTTCTTC.

This clone was counted between two and nine times. This rearrangement joins TRBV28 to TRBJ1-2; 9 nucleotides line up with TRBD1. Germline V CDR1 and CDR2: MDHEN, SYDVKM. CDR3 length: 17 residues. The trim removed 3 bases at V and 2 bases at J, leaving 10 bases unmatched. CDR3 DNA sequence: TGTGCCAGCAGTTTCAAGACACTAGGACAGGGGAACTATGGCTACACCTTC. It codes for CASSFKTLGQGNYGYTF.

The chain combines TRBV19 with TRBJ1-1, with a tentative D call TRBD1 (5 bases). Germline V CDR1 and CDR2: LNHDA, SQIVND (reference sequence). Trimming cost V 2 bases and J 1 base, with 17 bases left between them. The length of the CDR3 is 17 residues. The CDR3 DNA is TGTGCCAGTAGTATAATCTGGGGAGACGGGACGAACACTGAAGCTTTCTTT. Protein sequence: CASSIIWGDGTNTEAFF.

This clone appeared once. The chain recombines TRBV6-5 with TRBJ2-7; D tentatively fits TRBD1 or TRBD2 (5 bases each). Germline loops: CDR1 MNHEY, CDR2 SVGAGI. Trimming left V 8 bases short and J 4 bases short, with 18 bases between. This CDR3 is 14 amino acids long. Here the CDR3 reads CASHRGGSTYEQYF. CDR3 nucleotide sequence: TGTGCCAGCCACCGGGGCGGGTCAACATACGAGCAGTACTTC.

J is TRBJ2-7 and V is TRBV4-2; 8 bases align to TRBD1. Trimming took 1 base from V and 4 from J; bases not matched to a gene: 9. The CDR3 contains 16 residues. Germline lookup yields CDR1 LGHNA and CDR2 YNFKEQ. CDR3 amino acids: CASSQVRTGSGYEQYF. CDR3 bases: TGTGCCAGCAGCCAAGTTAGGACAGGGTCGGGGTACGAGCAGTACTTC.

The chain uses TRBV10-2 and TRBJ2-2; 8 bases map to TRBD1. The CDR3 is 15 amino acids. Trimming removed 8 bases from V and 9 bases from J; junction bases left unmatched: 14. In germline, CDR1 is WSHSY, CDR2 SAAADI. Written as DNA, the CDR3 is TGCGCCAGCGCCGACAGGGGAAAGGGGGACCGGGAGCTGTTTTTT. Its protein product is CASADRGKGDRELFF.